The 20 T cell receptor beta chains given below trace back to one sample, sequenced in a study of cytomegalovirus exposure and HLA in healthy donors. This PCR relied on a set of 60 Vbeta primers and 13 Jbeta primers. Profiling relied on immunoSEQ multiplex PCR, and the TCRdb table lists in-frame clones only, not all of them. The sample holds roughly 120,000 clones, about three quarters seen once. The sequenced sample consisted of PBMCs. The receptors shown here come from a man aged 60 to 75 in good health and CMV-seropositive.

The chain joins TRBV2 to TRBJ1-5, with D possibly TRBD1 on 5 matching bases. Germline loops: CDR1 SNHLY, CDR2 FYNNEI. There are 15 residues in the CDR3. Trimming removed 7 bases from V and 1 base from J, with 14 bases in between. CDR3 DNA: TGTGCCAGCACGTTGGGGGGGGGAAGCAATCAGCCCCAGCATTTT. Protein product: CASTLGGGSNQPQHF.

The chain employs TRBV6-5 and TRBJ2-3; 8 nucleotides align to TRBD2. The V gene's germline CDR1 is MNHEY and CDR2 SVGAGI. Losses at the gene ends were 6 bases for V and 2 bases for J; bases not matched to a gene: 4. The CDR3 contains 14 residues. CDR3 nucleotide sequence: TGTGCCAGCAGAATAGCGGGGCTCACAGATACGCAGTATTTT. Translated, it gives CASRIAGLTDTQYF.

The genes are TRBV19 and TRBJ2-2; maybe TRBD1 (6 bases). The germline CDR1 and CDR2 sequences are LNHDA and SQIVND (reference sequence). The CDR3 extends over 14 amino acids. Between the trimmed V and J ends, which lost 2 bases and 5 bases, there was a span of 9 bases. For the CDR3, the DNA is TGTGCCAGTAGTATAACAGGGTTAACCGGGGAGCTGTTTTTT. This gives the protein CASSITGLTGELFF.

This clone appeared a few times. The chain is built from TRBV7-9 and TRBJ2-3; D ambiguous. The V end lost 5 bases, the J end lost 4 bases, and 16 bases lay between the germline ends. This CDR3 contains 15 residues. The germline V gene has CDR1 SEHNR and CDR2 FQNEAQ (reference sequence). This chain's CDR3 is CASSQSTGGADTQYF. DNA for the CDR3: TGTGCCAGCAGCCAAAGCACGGGTGGTGCAGATACGCAGTATTTT.

The rearrangement uses TRBV18 and TRBJ1-4; a weak D match, TRBD1 (5 bases). Germline CDR1 reads KGHSH; CDR2 reads LQKENI. V was trimmed by 1 base and J by 4 bases, leaving 16 bases between them. CDR3 size: 17 residues. CDR3 loop: CASSPLGYGASNEKLFF. The CDR3 DNA is TGTGCCAGCTCACCACTCGGTTATGGGGCGAGTAATGAAAAACTGTTTTTT.

About this clone itself: An end of the junction does not agree with germline; a read error may underlie this. The rearrangement joins TRBV7-9 to TRBJ2-3; D gene uncertain. This CDR3 has 16 residues. Germline V gene sequence: CDR1 SEHNR, CDR2 FQNEAQ (reference sequence). The CDR3 protein is CSSSLDRFPITDTQYF. The CDR3 coding sequence is TGTTCCAGCAGCTTAGACCGGTTCCCAATTACAGATACGCAGTATTTT.

In this sample, this clone turned up once. V gene TRBV4-1 combines with J gene TRBJ1-2, with D tentatively TRBD1 (5 bases). V lost 0 bases and J 5 bases, leaving 16 bases between the germline ends. Germline V gene sequence: CDR1 MGHRA, CDR2 YSYEKL. This CDR3 is 16 amino acids long. CDR3 sequence: CASSQDAGQARYGYTF. The CDR3 DNA sequence: TGCGCCAGCAGCCAAGATGCGGGGCAGGCCCGTTATGGCTACACCTTC.

V usage is TRBV18 and J usage is TRBJ2-5; D may be TRBD2 (5 bases). The germline gives CDR1 KGHSH, CDR2 LQKENI. With 2 bases removed from V and 5 bases from J, the gap between germline ends came to 18 bases. This CDR3 has 16 amino acids. The CDR3 nucleotides are TGTGCCAGCTCACCAAATATCGGGGAATTAGGGGAGACCCAGTACTTC. Encoded protein: CASSPNIGELGETQYF.

This CDR3 reads CASSPLTGERTEAFF. For the CDR3, the DNA is TGTGCCAGCAGTCCCCTGACAGGTGAGAGGACTGAAGCTTTCTTT. The V gene is TRBV27, the J gene TRBJ1-1, with D possibly TRBD1 on 6 matching bases. Trimming took off 5 bases at V and 5 bases at J, with 18 bases between the two ends. The CDR3 length is 15 residues. Germline V gene sequence: CDR1 MNHEY, CDR2 SMNVEV (reference sequence).

This sequence joins TRBV7-8 and TRBJ2-7, with D maybe TRBD2 (6 bases). The ends were cut back, 4 bases at V and 3 bases at J, with 13 bases in the middle. The CDR3 runs 14 residues. From germline, CDR1 is SGHVS and CDR2 FQNEAQ. CDR3 DNA: TGTGCCAGCAGCTATTTGCCTAGCGTCTACGAGCAGTACTTC. Amino acid sequence: CASSYLPSVYEQYF.

The genes are TRBV6-5 and TRBJ1-2; 7 nucleotides agree with TRBD1. V lost 4 bases, J lost 4 bases, and 9 bases stayed unmatched. The CDR3 totals 15 residues. The germline V gene has CDR1 MNHEY and CDR2 SVGAGI. CDR3 sequence reads: CASSLTTGSGYGYTF. As DNA, the CDR3 is TGTGCCAGCAGTTTGACGACAGGGAGTGGCTATGGCTACACCTTC.

J is TRBJ1-5 and V is TRBV19, with TRBD1 identical over 7 bases. Germline CDR1 and CDR2: LNHDA and SQIVND (reference sequence). This CDR3 is built from 14 residues. The J segment lost 5 bases and the V segment lost 5 bases, leaving 6 bases of the junction unmatched. The CDR3 loop reads CASSPTGWDQPQHF. The CDR3 bases are TGTGCCAGTAGTCCGACAGGGTGGGATCAGCCCCAGCATTTT.

The chain links TRBV30 to TRBJ2-7; the D gene is possibly TRBD2 (6 bases). The germline V and J ends were trimmed by 3 bases and 2 bases, with 11 bases remaining between them. This CDR3 contains 13 residues. Germline-derived CDR1 and CDR2 are GTSNPN and SVGIG (reference sequence). CDR3 in amino acids: CAWREGPAYEQYF. CDR3 coding DNA: TGTGCCTGGAGGGAGGGGCCGGCCTACGAGCAGTACTTC.

This clone showed up just a few times. V usage is TRBV5-4 and J usage is TRBJ2-7; 9 nucleotides agree with TRBD1. In germline, CDR1 is SGHNT, CDR2 YYREEE (reference sequence). The V gene end was trimmed by 4 bases and the J gene end by 3 bases; junction bases not matched to a gene: 5. This CDR3 contains 14 residues. Written as DNA, the CDR3 is TGTGCCAGCAGCCGACAGGGGGACTTCTACGAGCAGTACTTC. This codes for CASSRQGDFYEQYF.

This chain links TRBV5-1 with TRBJ1-1; D ambiguous. Trimming took off 4 bases at V and 3 bases at J, with 13 bases between the two ends. The germline CDR1 and CDR2 sequences are SGHRS and YFSETQ. The CDR3 spans 14 residues. CDR3 coding DNA: TGCGCCAGCAGCCGAGACTATCCGGACACTGAAGCTTTCTTT. Translation: CASSRDYPDTEAFF.

The chain uses TRBV10-2 and TRBJ2-5; TRBD1 matches 9 bases. The germline CDR1 and CDR2 sequences are WSHSY and SAAADI. V dropped 11 bases and J dropped 1; count of bases not matched to a gene: 5. The CDR3 runs to 13 residues. CDR3 amino acids: CAGGDRVQETQYF. In DNA form, the CDR3 reads TGCGCCGGAGGGGACAGGGTCCAAGAGACCCAGTACTTC.

This clone was seen more than once but under ten times. The chain combines TRBV18 with TRBJ1-2; maybe TRBD1 (6 bases). Germline values: CDR1 KGHSH, CDR2 LQKENI. The ends were cut back, 2 bases at V and 0 bases at J, with 10 bases in the middle. CDR3 length equals 15 residues. CDR3 in amino acids: CASSPKGETNYGYTF. The CDR3 DNA follows: TGTGCCAGCTCACCAAAGGGGGAAACTAACTATGGCTACACCTTC.

The sample holds a few counts of this clone. The chain has TRBV2 and TRBJ1-1, with a weak D call TRBD1 (5 bases). Trimming stripped 3 bases from V and 2 bases from J, with 13 bases between. CDR1 and CDR2 (germline): SNHLY, FYNNEI. The CDR3 runs 15 residues. The CDR3 here is CASSEPGRANTEAFF. CDR3 nucleotide sequence: TGTGCCAGCAGTGAGCCGGGCAGGGCAAACACTGAAGCTTTCTTT.

The chain has TRBV6-1 and TRBJ1-4; 8 nucleotides match TRBD1. Germline CDR1 is MNHNS and CDR2 is SASEGT. J lost 8 bases, V lost 2 bases, and 4 bases had no gene match. The CDR3 is 14 residues long. CDR3 amino acids: CASSEQGAREKLFF. The DNA for the CDR3 is TGTGCCAGCAGTGAACAGGGGGCGAGGGAAAAACTGTTTTTT.

There are a few counts of this clone. The rearrangement uses TRBV5-4 and TRBJ2-2; TRBD2 aligns across 14 bases. The germline gives CDR1 SGHNT, CDR2 YYREEE (reference sequence). J lost 7 bases, V lost 4 bases, and 6 bases had no gene match. The CDR3 totals 16 residues. CDR3 nucleotides: TGTGCCAGCAGCCCGGGACTAGCGGGAGTAGGCGGGGAGCTGTTTTTT. Residues: CASSPGLAGVGGELFF. The whole variable domain, filled in from reference TRBV5-4 and TRBJ2-2, reads ETGVTQSPTHLIKTRGQQVTLRCSSQSGHNTVSWYQQALGQGPQFIFQYYREEENGRGNFPPRFSGLQFPNYSSELNVNALELDDSALYLCASSPGLAGVGGELFFGEGSRLTVL.